The clone carrying this T cell receptor beta chain came up a few times. The antigen is not known. This record comes from a study of T cell repertoires in cytomegalovirus infection. Study-wide background: A matching HLA type, together with CMV infection, was signaled by public TCR beta signatures.

General study findings and limits: In two of eight donors, the top clonotype was HLA-C-restricted CMV-specific.

TCRdb reprocessed the reads with MiXCR, giving one entry per CDR3 protein. The repertoire holds roughly 730,000 distinct CDR3 sequences, with 33% as singletons. The receptor was isolated from a human donor in good health (CMV status not recorded). Some clones in this sample may be carry-over from other donors' samples. Specimen: cultured PBMCs, collected from culture after CMV antigen stimulation.

The CDR3 protein is CASSPFSSTGELFF. CDR3 in DNA: TGTGCCAGCTCACCTTTCTCTAGCACCGGGGAGCTGTTTTTT. V and J are TRBV18 and TRBJ2-2; D remains ambiguous. The CDR3 has 14 amino acids. V was shortened by 3 bases and J by 4 bases, with 9 bases between the two germline ends. Germline lookup yields CDR1 KGHSH and CDR2 LQKENI.